This TCR beta chain was captured in a study of blood T cell repertoires in COVID-19. Study in general: COVID-19 samples from acute and convalescent phases originated in the United States, Italy and Spain. Sources were T cells, B-cell-depleted T cells, or PBMCs; the material itself was cDNA or gDNA.

Germline V CDR1 and CDR2: SGHRS, YFSETQ. Trimming cost V 2 bases and J 4 bases, with 10 bases left between them. The length of the CDR3 is 13 residues. This clone was detected once. Clones were sequenced by immunoSEQ multiplex PCR, and TCRdb holds only the in-frame ones, with some missing. The data show 120,000 to 150,000 clones, roughly 90% seen once. The chain is built from TRBV5-1 and TRBJ2-7; possible D gene TRBD1, 7 bases. Sequenced material: peripheral blood. The TCR was taken from a woman aged 50 to 65 with acute or convalescent COVID-19. In DNA form, the CDR3 reads TGCGCCAGCAGCTTTCCAGGGGGGTACGAGCAGTACTTC. Protein sequence: CASSFPGGYEQYF.